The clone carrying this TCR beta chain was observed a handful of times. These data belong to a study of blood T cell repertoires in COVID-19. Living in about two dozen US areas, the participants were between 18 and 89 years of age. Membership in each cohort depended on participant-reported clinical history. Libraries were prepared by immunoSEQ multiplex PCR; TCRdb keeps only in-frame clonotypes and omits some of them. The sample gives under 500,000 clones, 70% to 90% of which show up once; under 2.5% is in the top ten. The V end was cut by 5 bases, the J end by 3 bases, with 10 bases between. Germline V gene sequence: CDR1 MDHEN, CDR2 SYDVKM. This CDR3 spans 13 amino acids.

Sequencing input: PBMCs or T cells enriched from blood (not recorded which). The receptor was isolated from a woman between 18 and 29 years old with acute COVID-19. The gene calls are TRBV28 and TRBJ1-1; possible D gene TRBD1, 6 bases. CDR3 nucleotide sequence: TGTGCCAGCAGTACTTCAGGGGACACTGAAGCTTTCTTT. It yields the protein CASSTSGDTEAFF.